Listed here is a single T cell receptor (beta chain). In this sample, this clonotype turned up many times. Its antigen target is currently unknown. There are no base qualities to consult, and no much larger clone falls within one base. This entry is derived from a study of identical twins (dated by TCRdb to about 2016). As for the study more broadly: The study deep-sequenced TCR alpha and beta repertoires from monozygotic twins, unrelated adults of various ages and cord blood to test whether fetal clonotypes persist. Replicate twin experiments were performed at different times using different library preparation protocols to rule out contamination.

Every donor in the study was a healthy Caucasian. The researchers also sequenced three unrelated adults who were not twins: a male aged 18 to 29, a male aged 50 to 60, and a female aged 50 to 60. Miltenyi CD45RO+ enrichment and human naive T-cell isolation kits were used to isolate memory (CD45RO+) and naive T cells from PBMC. Libraries were built with 5' RACE. The sequencing machine was an Illumina HiSeq 2000. A universal primer binding site was introduced by template switching, and a unique molecular identifier was present in the final cDNA, enabling accurate counting of TCR cDNA molecules. Specific primers in the conserved constant-segment region were used to synthesize first-strand cDNA for TCR alpha and beta chains. To control for contamination, each cDNA library was double barcoded with a SMART-Mk sample barcode plus Illumina barcodes. TruSeq adapter sequences along with Illumina sample barcodes were introduced in two successive PCR steps. Sequencing of the TCR alpha and beta cDNA libraries was done on the Illumina HiSeq platform using custom primers. The published analysis was carried out like this. Unique molecular identifiers were extracted from raw reads with MiGEC, and CDR3 positions were determined with MiXCR. Recombination models were inferred per individual with the repgenHMM and IGoR tools using an EM algorithm. The tcR package in R was used for shared clonotype analysis, with sharing normalized by the product of cloneset sizes. To study raw recombination free of thymic and clonal selection effects, out-of-frame nonproductive sequences were analyzed. TCRdb reran the public reads through fastp at Q25 and MiXCR, keeping productive beta chains. Rows with a matching CDR3 protein are joined into one entry that keeps the most common DNA and genes. For this entry, the V and J calls and clone size follow TCRdb and not the study's own pipeline. The table for this sample lists about 690,000 distinct CDR3 sequences; roughly 6% of them were counted only once. The ten largest clonotypes hold approximately 1.6% of the sample.

The CDR3 spans 15 residues, from the cysteine through the valine. The retained sequence is limited to the CDR3, 45 bases, with the frame set at the first base. CDR1 and CDR2 (MNHEY, SVGAGI) derive from the germline V gene. At the junction V is shortened by 4 bases and J by 2 bases; bases outside the gene matches: 4. Broader findings and caveats from the paper: In monozygotic twins, out-of-frame TCR alpha sharing was systematically underestimated by recombination models, although the models agreed with sharing between unrelated individuals. Compared with coincidental sharing between unrelated individuals, an excess of low generation-probability sequences was observed among out-of-frame TCR alpha sequences shared between twins. In beta out-of-frame sequences, excess twin sharing was weaker, because having fewer shared sequences lowered the signal-to-noise ratio. Fewer insertions were carried by abundant cord blood beta clonotypes; a weaker similar trend was observed in young adult naive repertoires, while no such trend was observed in memory repertoires. Zero-insertion analyses could be partly confounded by invariant T cells such as MAIT and iNKT, though diverse VJ usage argued against such confounding for most clonotypes. Conclusions relied on cross-sectional statistical analysis, since the same donors could not be followed over many years.

The chain couples TRBV6-5 to TRBJ2-7; TRBD2 aligns with 11 central bases. This receptor was identified in a man aged 18 to 29 in good health. The sequenced material came from naive T cells sorted from blood. Explained via the paper, the cell subset or site label denotes: cells isolated with a human naive T-cell isolation kit. DNA sequence: TGTGCCAGCAGTTCCGGGACTAGCGGAACCTACGAGCAGTACGTC. This translates into CASSSGTSGTYEQYV.